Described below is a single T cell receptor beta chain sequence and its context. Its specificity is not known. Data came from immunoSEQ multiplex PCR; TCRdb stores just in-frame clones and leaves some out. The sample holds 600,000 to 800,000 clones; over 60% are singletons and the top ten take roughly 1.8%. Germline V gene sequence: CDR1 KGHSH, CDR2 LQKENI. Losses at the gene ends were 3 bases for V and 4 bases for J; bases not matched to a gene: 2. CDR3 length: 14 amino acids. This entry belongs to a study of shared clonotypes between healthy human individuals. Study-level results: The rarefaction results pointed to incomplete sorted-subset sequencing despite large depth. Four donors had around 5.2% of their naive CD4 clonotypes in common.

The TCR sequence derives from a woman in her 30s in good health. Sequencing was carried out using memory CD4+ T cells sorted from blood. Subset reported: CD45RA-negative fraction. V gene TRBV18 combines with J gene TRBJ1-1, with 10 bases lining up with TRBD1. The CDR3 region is CASSPTGGLTEAFF. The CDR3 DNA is TGTGCCAGCTCACCGACAGGGGGCCTCACTGAAGCTTTCTTT.